The 3 T cell receptor delta chains in this list originate from one sample, sequenced in a study of gamma-delta chains in newborns, infants, children. TCRdb re-called the reads through CATT. The table lists under 5,000 delta-chain clones, 2.1% of them singletons, with approximately 15% in the top ten. Material: blood. The origin of the receptors is a child who was a newborn, infant or young child, either healthy, febrile or measles-vaccinated (not recorded which).

The genes are TRDV2 and TRDJ1; 8 bases map to TRDD3. V shed 4 bases, J shed 3 bases, and the junction held 9 bases outside the gene matches. The CDR3 loop spans 15 amino acids. CDR1 and CDR2 (germline): GEAIGNYY, EKD. This CDR3 is CACDLLGARADKLIF. CDR3 bases: TGTGCCTGTGATCTACTGGGGGCCCGGGCCGATAAACTCATCTTT.

About this clone itself: Since a far larger clone is one base different, this is likely a read error. The sample carries other DNA sequences with the same CDR3. The chain carries TRDV1 and TRDJ2, with 7 bases fitting TRDD3. This CDR3 region has 21 residues. The germline gives CDR1 TSWWSYY, CDR2 QGS. With 3 bases clipped from V and 6 bases from J, the junction kept 25 bases outside the gene matches. CDR3 region: CALGDHWPGGYSVVVAAQLFF. DNA for the CDR3: TGTGCTCTTGGGGATCACTGGCCTGGGGGGTACTCGGTGGTGGTGGCAGCACAACTCTTCTTT.

For the CDR3, the DNA is TGTGCCTGTGACACCGTTCCTACTGGGGGATACCCCTGGGACACCCGACAGATGTTTTTC. This translates into CACDTVPTGGYPWDTRQMFF. The chain recombines TRDV2 with TRDJ3; TRDD3 aligns across 12 bases. This CDR3 is built from 20 residues. Trimming removed 0 bases from V and 2 bases from J; junction bases left unmatched: 7. CDR1 is GEAIGNYY and CDR2 is EKD in the germline V gene.